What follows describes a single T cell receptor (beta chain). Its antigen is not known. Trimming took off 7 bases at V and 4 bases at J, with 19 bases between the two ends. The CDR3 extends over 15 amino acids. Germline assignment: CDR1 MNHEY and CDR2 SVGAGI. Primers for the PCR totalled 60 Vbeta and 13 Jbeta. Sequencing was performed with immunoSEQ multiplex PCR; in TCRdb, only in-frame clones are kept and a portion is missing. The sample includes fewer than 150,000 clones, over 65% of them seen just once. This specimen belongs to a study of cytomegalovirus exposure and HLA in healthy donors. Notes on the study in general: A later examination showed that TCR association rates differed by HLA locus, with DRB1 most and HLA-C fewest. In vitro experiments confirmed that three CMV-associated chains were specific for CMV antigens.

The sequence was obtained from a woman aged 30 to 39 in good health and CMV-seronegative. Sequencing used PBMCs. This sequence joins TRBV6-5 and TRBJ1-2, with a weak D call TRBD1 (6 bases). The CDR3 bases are TGTGCCAGCACGATAACCCAGGGGTTTGGCTATGGCTACACCTTC. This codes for CASTITQGFGYGYTF.